Given below is one T cell receptor beta chain in context. This sample is part of a study of CD8 T cells in Susac syndrome. RNA totalling about 0.5 to 1 ug underwent reverse transcription with random hexamers. Via MiXCR, TCRdb re-called the immunoSEQ multiplex PCR reads, giving one row per CDR3 protein. This repertoire shows about 120,000 distinct CDR3 sequences, about 93% found once; its top ten account for around 0.2%. CDR1 and CDR2 from the germline V gene are GTSNPN and SVGIG (reference sequence). V gave up 1 base and J gave up 0 bases, with 10 bases separating them. This CDR3 comprises 14 residues.

The specimen was CD8+ T cells from PBMCs. The chain has TRBV30 and TRBJ2-7; maybe TRBD2 (6 bases). The source of this sequence is a human donor with Susac syndrome. The CDR3 DNA reads TGTGCCTGGAGTGGAACTAGCTACTCCTACGAGCAGTACTTC. Translating it yields CAWSGTSYSYEQYF.